This TCR beta chain was obtained from a study of T cells expressing NK-cell markers. TCRdb re-analyzed the 5' RACE reads; it lists each CDR3 protein once, without DNA. The sample totals roughly 450,000 distinct CDR3 sequences. The CDR3 runs to 11 residues. Germline-derived CDR1 and CDR2 are MDHEN and SYDVKM. The source is a woman aged 45-59 years in good health. This chain links TRBV28 with TRBJ2-1. The sequenced sample was blood T cells: a sorted CD56 or NKG2C T cell subset, CD4+ or CD8+ T cells, or bulk PBMC T cells (not recorded which). This chain's CDR3 is CASSLLSEQFF.